A single sample gave rise to the 24 T cell receptor beta chains below, sequenced in a study of type 1 regulatory T cells. These receptors' targets are unknown. Using its own MiXCR run on the reads, TCRdb lists one record per CDR3 protein. The sample has about 62,000 distinct CDR3 sequences; around 62% are singletons. Sequencing was done on a sample of cultured non-Tr1 T cells, either the whole culture or a sorted T cell fraction (not recorded which). These receptors originate from a human donor in good health.

The V and J genes are TRBV11-1 and TRBJ2-7; either TRBD1 or TRBD2 may fit D (5 bases each). CDR1 is SGHAT and CDR2 is FQDESV in the germline V gene (reference sequence). The germline V and J ends were trimmed by 1 base and 8 bases, with 12 bases remaining between them. The CDR3 covers 13 residues. The CDR3 spells CASSLDGGQKQYF. As DNA, the CDR3 is TGTGCCAGCAGCTTAGATGGAGGACAAAAGCAGTACTTC.

This chain links TRBV20-1 with TRBJ2-7; D unclear. CDR3 length equals 12 residues. V was clipped by 3 bases and J by 3 bases, with 9 bases between them. Germline V gene data show CDR1 as DFQATT and CDR2 as SNEGSKA (reference sequence). DNA for the CDR3: TGCAGTGCTAGCTACACCGGCTACGAGCAGTACTTC. This encodes CSASYTGYEQYF.

This rearrangement joins TRBV7-9 to TRBJ2-5; D possibly corresponds to TRBD1 (7 bases). Germline V gene data show CDR1 as SEHNR and CDR2 as FQNEAQ (reference sequence). The V gene lost 6 bases and the J gene lost 4 bases, with 21 bases spanning the gap. CDR3 length: 16 amino acids. CDR3 in amino acids: CASSSRQGTGGETQYF. CDR3 bases: TGTGCCAGCAGTTCTCGACAGGGCACCGGGGGAGAGACCCAGTACTTC.

Regarding this clonotype: With a much larger clone just one base away, this may be a read error. No conserved phenylalanine or tryptophan ends this CDR3, so it is likely a read error. V and J are TRBV5-1 and TRBJ2-5; D gene uncertain. The CDR3 is 12 amino acids. V was clipped by 2 bases and J by 1 base, with 3 bases between them. CDR1 and CDR2 from the germline V gene are SGHRS and YFSETQ. The CDR3 DNA reads TGCGCCAGCAGCTTCACCCAAGAGACCCAGTACTCC. Residues: CASSFTQETQYS.

This clonotype has more than one count but fewer than ten. The gene calls are TRBV5-1 and TRBJ2-7, with D unclear. From germline, CDR1 is SGHRS and CDR2 YFSETQ. The CDR3 runs to 13 residues. The V and J ends lost 1 base and 6 bases respectively, with 11 bases between them. DNA of the CDR3: TGCGCCAGCAGCTTGTCTGGGTCGGTCGAGCAGTACTTC. Translating it yields CASSLSGSVEQYF.

This clonotype counts as medium-sized (0.01 to 0.1%). This sequence joins TRBV5-1 and TRBJ2-1; 8 bases agree with TRBD2. There are 17 residues in the CDR3. With 4 bases clipped from V and 7 bases from J, the junction kept 16 bases outside the gene matches. Germline CDR1 and CDR2: SGHRS and YFSETQ. The chain's CDR3 is CASSRLPSGSLGNEQFF. CDR3 bases: TGCGCCAGCAGCCGTCTCCCGAGCGGGAGCCTAGGGAATGAGCAGTTCTTC.

This clonotype has only a few counts. The chain has TRBV9 and TRBJ1-6; the D is unclear. Per the germline V gene, CDR1 is SGDLS and CDR2 is YYNGEE. This CDR3 region has 15 residues. The V and J ends lost 3 bases and 6 bases respectively, with 13 bases between them. The CDR3 sequence: CASSAWVGTNSPLHF. CDR3 coding DNA: TGTGCCAGCAGCGCGTGGGTCGGAACTAATTCACCCCTCCACTTT.

This clonotype was detected once. The V and J genes are TRBV12-3 or TRBV12-4 and TRBJ2-3; TRBD1 is a possible D gene (5 bases). V dropped 3 bases and J dropped 5 bases, with 6 bases sitting between them. The CDR3 has 12 amino acids. The CDR3 sequence: CASSLGRDTQYF. In nucleotides, the CDR3 is TGTGCCAGCAGTTTGGGGCGAGATACGCAGTATTTT.

Comment on this clonotype: The junction departs from the called germline gene at one end, perhaps through a read error. CDR3 region: CSASGQGLGNEKLFF. CDR3 bases: TGCAGTGCTTCAGGACAGGGCCTGGGTAATGAAAAACTTTTTTTT. This rearrangement joins TRBV20-1 to TRBJ1-4; 8 bases line up with TRBD1. The V gene's germline CDR1 is DFQATT and CDR2 SNEGSKA (reference sequence). The CDR3 is 15 residues long.

The J gene is TRBJ1-1, the V gene TRBV7-9, with D perhaps TRBD1 (5 bases). V lost 9 bases to trimming and J lost 6 bases, with 17 bases between them. This CDR3 region has 13 residues. Looked up from germline, CDR1 is SEHNR and CDR2 is FQNEAQ (reference sequence). DNA of the CDR3: TGTGCCAGTTTCCAGGTGGAAGGGGCTGAAGCTTTCTTT. This codes for CASFQVEGAEAFF.

This clonotype was recorded a few times. The gene calls are TRBV6-7 and TRBJ1-4; TRBD1 matches at 7 bases. TRBV6-7 is given ORF status, its function remaining uncertain. The CDR3 totals 14 residues. The V segment lost 6 bases and the J segment 6 bases; nucleotides outside the gene matches: 7. The CDR3 is CASRSTGTDEKLFF. The DNA for the CDR3 is TGTGCCAGCAGGTCGACAGGGACGGATGAAAAACTGTTTTTT.

The chain has TRBV20-1 and TRBJ2-5, with D perhaps TRBD1 (5 bases). The V gene's germline CDR1 is DFQATT and CDR2 SNEGSKA (reference sequence). Trimming removed 0 bases from V and 2 bases from J, with 7 bases in between. The CDR3 spans 13 residues. Here the CDR3 reads CSARDTGQETQYF. The CDR3 nucleotides are TGCAGTGCTAGAGATACAGGTCAAGAGACCCAGTACTTC.

The chain links TRBV6-2 or TRBV6-3 to TRBJ1-1; TRBD1 agrees at 10 bases. The CDR3 contains 14 residues. The germline V gene has CDR1 MNHEY and CDR2 SVGEGT. V dropped 7 bases and J dropped 5; count of bases not matched to a gene: 7. As DNA, the CDR3 is TGTGCCAGCACCAAAGGGACAGGGGTGACTGAAGCTTTCTTT. Translation: CASTKGTGVTEAFF.

This clonotype appeared a few times. This rearrangement joins TRBV7-9 to TRBJ2-3; 8 bases are a match to TRBD1. This CDR3 has 13 residues. V shed 5 bases and J 9 bases; nucleotides not matched to a gene: 7. The germline CDR1 and CDR2 sequences are SEHNR and FQNEAQ (reference sequence). The CDR3 nucleotides are TGTGCCAGCAGCCCTTCGGACAGGGCAACGCAGTATTTT. Translating it yields CASSPSDRATQYF.

This clonotype was recorded a few times. The chain uses TRBV6-1 and TRBJ1-5; unclear D gene. There are 12 residues in the CDR3. V shed 6 bases and J shed 8 bases, with 11 bases lying between them. CDR1 and CDR2 from the germline V gene are MNHNS and SASEGT. The CDR3 is CASRTNREPQHF. In nucleotides, the CDR3 is TGTGCCAGCAGAACTAACCGAGAGCCCCAGCATTTT.

This clonotype was seen only once. V is TRBV4-1 and J is TRBJ1-1; D may be TRBD1 (6 bases). V was cut by 1 base and J by 0 bases, with 12 bases left in between. Looked up from germline, CDR1 is MGHRA and CDR2 is YSYEKL. This CDR3 comprises 16 residues. The CDR3 region has the DNA TGCGCCAGCAGCCAAGCTGAGGGGGGCGTGAACACTGAAGCTTTCTTT. This gives the protein CASSQAEGGVNTEAFF.

The gene calls are TRBV7-2 and TRBJ2-7; D uncertain. CDR3 length: 14 amino acids. Deletions cut 0 bases from V and 1 base from J, with 7 bases between. Germline V gene lookup returns CDR1 SGHTA and CDR2 FQGNSA. CDR3 sequence reads: CASSLAGMSYEQYF. The CDR3 nucleotides are TGTGCCAGCAGCTTAGCGGGTATGTCCTACGAGCAGTACTTC.

This clonotype has only one observation. J is TRBJ1-5 and V is TRBV4-3; D gene unclear. V lost 1 base to trimming and J lost 6 bases, with 10 bases between them. The CDR3 loop spans 14 amino acids. Germline CDR1 is LGHNA and CDR2 is YSLEER. The CDR3 sequence: CASSQVSEGQPQHF. CDR3 in DNA: TGCGCCAGCAGCCAAGTGTCGGAAGGTCAGCCCCAGCATTTT.

The V gene is TRBV18, the J gene TRBJ1-1; TRBD1 agrees at 9 bases. Germline V gene sequence: CDR1 KGHSH, CDR2 LQKENI. Unmatched junction bases numbered 4, after V lost 6 bases and J lost 2 bases. The CDR3 extends over 14 amino acids. The CDR3 is CASSAGQGNTEAFF. DNA of the CDR3: TGTGCCAGCTCGGCGGGACAGGGAAACACTGAAGCTTTCTTT.

This clonotype was picked up many times. The chain has TRBV20-1 and TRBJ2-1; TRBD2 might be the D (5 bases). The CDR3 length is 14 residues. The germline CDR1 and CDR2 sequences are DFQATT and SNEGSKA (reference sequence). Trimming left V 3 bases short and J 2 bases short, with 11 bases between. This CDR3 is CSASPSGTYNEQFF. The DNA for the CDR3 is TGCAGTGCTAGCCCCTCGGGAACCTACAATGAGCAGTTCTTC.

The genes are TRBV28 and TRBJ2-1; TRBD2 agrees at 10 bases. The CDR3 is 18 residues long. Germline CDR1 reads MDHEN; CDR2 reads SYDVKM. V shed 5 bases and J 8 bases; nucleotides not matched to a gene: 18. CDR3 in amino acids: CASSPPVASGRTRDEQFF. DNA for the CDR3: TGTGCCAGCAGTCCTCCTGTGGCTAGCGGGAGAACTCGAGATGAGCAGTTCTTC.

The chain has TRBV30 and TRBJ1-2; 7 nucleotides agree with TRBD1. The length of the CDR3 is 13 residues. Germline loops: CDR1 GTSNPN, CDR2 SVGIG (reference sequence). Trimming cost V 1 base and J 4 bases; bases outside gene matches: 3. This CDR3 reads CAWSGTGGYGYTF. The CDR3 DNA sequence: TGTGCCTGGAGTGGGACAGGAGGCTATGGCTACACCTTC.

The chain links TRBV20-1 to TRBJ2-2; D possibly corresponds to TRBD2 (6 bases). Per germline, CDR1 DFQATT and CDR2 SNEGSKA (reference sequence). Trimming took off 3 bases at V and 8 bases at J, with 16 bases between the two ends. This CDR3 is 14 amino acids long. The CDR3 here is CSARVAEDAGELFF. The DNA of the CDR3 is TGCAGTGCTAGGGTAGCGGAGGACGCGGGGGAGCTGTTTTTT.

This chain uses TRBV5-1 with TRBJ2-4; 9 bases fit TRBD2. Germline CDR1 is SGHRS and CDR2 is YFSETQ. V trimming: 3 bases; J trimming: 15 bases; junction bases outside the gene matches: 10. CDR3 length: 13 amino acids. The CDR3 nucleotides are TGCGCCAGCAGCTGGGAGGTAGCGGGAGAAGGGTACTTC. This encodes CASSWEVAGEGYF.